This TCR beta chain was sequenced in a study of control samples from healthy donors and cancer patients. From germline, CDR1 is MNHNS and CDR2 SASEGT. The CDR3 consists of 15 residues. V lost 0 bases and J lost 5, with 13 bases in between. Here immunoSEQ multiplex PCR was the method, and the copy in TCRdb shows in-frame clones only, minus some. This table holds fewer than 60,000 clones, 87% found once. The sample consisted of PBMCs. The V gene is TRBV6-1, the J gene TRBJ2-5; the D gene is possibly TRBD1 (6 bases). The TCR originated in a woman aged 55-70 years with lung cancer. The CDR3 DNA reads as TGTGCCAGCAGTGAAGCGCAGGGGCGGTCGGAGACCCAGTACTTC. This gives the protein CASSEAQGRSETQYF.